The sequence of this T cell receptor (beta chain) was determined in a study of T cells expressing NK-cell markers. On the study more broadly: Sorted CD3+CD56-NKG2C+, CD3+CD56+NKG2C- and CD3+CD56+NKG2C+ T cells were the source of the TCR beta repertoires. General observations from the study: Unclear, still, was the HCMV specificity of the expanded NKG2C+ T cell clones. Of CD8+ T cells, about 1.0-8% belonged to dominant NKG2C+ clonotypes in five to seven donors.

On this clonotype itself: The antigen remains unidentified.

Per germline, CDR1 KGHDR and CDR2 SFDVKD. This CDR3 has 16 amino acids. TCRdb reprocessed the 5' RACE reads, with one entry per CDR3 protein and no DNA. In total, the table holds about half a million distinct CDR3 sequences. The clonotype originates from a woman aged 45-65 years in good health. This chain links TRBV24-1 with TRBJ2-2; the TRBD1 assignment by TCRdb is unverifiable without DNA. Sequencing was carried out using blood T cells: a sorted CD56 or NKG2C T cell subset, CD4+ or CD8+ T cells, or bulk PBMC T cells (not recorded which). The CDR3 region is CATSDTREKRTGELFF.